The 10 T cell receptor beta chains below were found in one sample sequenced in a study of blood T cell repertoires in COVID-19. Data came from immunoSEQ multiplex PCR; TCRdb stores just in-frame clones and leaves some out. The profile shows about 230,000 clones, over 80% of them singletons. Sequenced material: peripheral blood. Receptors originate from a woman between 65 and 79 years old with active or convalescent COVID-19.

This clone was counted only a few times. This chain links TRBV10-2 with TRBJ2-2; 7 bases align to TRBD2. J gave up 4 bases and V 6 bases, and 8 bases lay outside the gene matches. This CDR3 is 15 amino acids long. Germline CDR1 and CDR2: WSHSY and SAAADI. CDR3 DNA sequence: TGCGCCAGCAGGGTGGGCGGGAGTAGCACCGGGGAGCTGTTTTTT. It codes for CASRVGGSSTGELFF.

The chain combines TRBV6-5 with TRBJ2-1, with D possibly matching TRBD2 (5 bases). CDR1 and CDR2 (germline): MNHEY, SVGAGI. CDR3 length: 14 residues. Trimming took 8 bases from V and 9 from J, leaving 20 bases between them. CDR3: CASRGSRGSPEQFF. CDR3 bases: TGTGCCAGCCGGGGAAGCCGCGGGTCACCTGAGCAGTTCTTC.

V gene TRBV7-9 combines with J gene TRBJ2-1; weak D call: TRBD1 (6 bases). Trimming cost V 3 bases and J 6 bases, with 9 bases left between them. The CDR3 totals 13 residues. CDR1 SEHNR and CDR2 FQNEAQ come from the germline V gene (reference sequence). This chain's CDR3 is CASSLGHRNEQFF. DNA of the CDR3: TGTGCCAGCAGCTTGGGACACCGCAATGAGCAGTTCTTC.

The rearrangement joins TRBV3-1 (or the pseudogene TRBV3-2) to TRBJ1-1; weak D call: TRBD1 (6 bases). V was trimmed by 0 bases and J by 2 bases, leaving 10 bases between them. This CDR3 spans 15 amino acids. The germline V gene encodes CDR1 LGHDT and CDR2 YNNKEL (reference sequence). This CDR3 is CASSQESRGNTEAFF. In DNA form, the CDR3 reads TGTGCCAGCAGCCAAGAGAGCAGGGGCAACACTGAAGCTTTCTTT.

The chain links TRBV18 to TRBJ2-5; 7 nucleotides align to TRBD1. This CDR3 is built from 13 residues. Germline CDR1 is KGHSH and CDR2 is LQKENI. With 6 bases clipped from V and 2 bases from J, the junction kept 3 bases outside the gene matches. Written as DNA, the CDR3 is TGTGCCAGCTCCCAGGGACAGCAAGAGACCCAGTACTTC. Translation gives CASSQGQQETQYF.

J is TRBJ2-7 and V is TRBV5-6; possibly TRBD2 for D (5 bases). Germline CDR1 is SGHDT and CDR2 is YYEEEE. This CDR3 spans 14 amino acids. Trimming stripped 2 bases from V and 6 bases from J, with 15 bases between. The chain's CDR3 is CASSFKNWAGEQYF. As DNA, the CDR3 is TGTGCCAGCAGCTTCAAGAATTGGGCGGGCGAGCAGTACTTC.

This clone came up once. Here the CDR3 DNA reads TGTGCCAGTCGACAGACGGTCTACAATGAGCAGTTCTTC. Its translation is CASRQTVYNEQFF. The chain recombines TRBV27 with TRBJ2-1; maybe TRBD1 (5 bases). Germline V gene sequence: CDR1 MNHEY, CDR2 SMNVEV (reference sequence). The CDR3 runs 13 residues. V was shortened by 9 bases and J by 3 bases, with 12 bases between the two germline ends.

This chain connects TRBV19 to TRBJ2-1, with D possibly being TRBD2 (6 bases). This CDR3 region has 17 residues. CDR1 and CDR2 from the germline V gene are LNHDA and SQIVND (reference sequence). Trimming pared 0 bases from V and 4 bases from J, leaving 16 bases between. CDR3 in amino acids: CASSIDGGRLGYNEQFF. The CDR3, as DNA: TGTGCCAGTAGTATAGACGGAGGGAGACTTGGTTACAATGAGCAGTTCTTC.

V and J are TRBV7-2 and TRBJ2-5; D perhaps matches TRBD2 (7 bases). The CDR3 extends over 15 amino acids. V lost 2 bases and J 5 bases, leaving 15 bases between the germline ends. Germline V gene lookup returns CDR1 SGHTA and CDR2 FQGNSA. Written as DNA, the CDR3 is TGTGCCAGCAGCTTAAGGGGGGGCCCCTCTGAGACCCAGTACTTC. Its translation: CASSLRGGPSETQYF.

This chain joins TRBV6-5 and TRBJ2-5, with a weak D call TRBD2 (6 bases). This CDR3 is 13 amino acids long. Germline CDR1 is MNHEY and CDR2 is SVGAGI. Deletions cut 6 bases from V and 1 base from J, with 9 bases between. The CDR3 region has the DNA TGTGCCAGCAGCAGGACTATCCAAGAGACCCAGTACTTC. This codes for CASSRTIQETQYF.